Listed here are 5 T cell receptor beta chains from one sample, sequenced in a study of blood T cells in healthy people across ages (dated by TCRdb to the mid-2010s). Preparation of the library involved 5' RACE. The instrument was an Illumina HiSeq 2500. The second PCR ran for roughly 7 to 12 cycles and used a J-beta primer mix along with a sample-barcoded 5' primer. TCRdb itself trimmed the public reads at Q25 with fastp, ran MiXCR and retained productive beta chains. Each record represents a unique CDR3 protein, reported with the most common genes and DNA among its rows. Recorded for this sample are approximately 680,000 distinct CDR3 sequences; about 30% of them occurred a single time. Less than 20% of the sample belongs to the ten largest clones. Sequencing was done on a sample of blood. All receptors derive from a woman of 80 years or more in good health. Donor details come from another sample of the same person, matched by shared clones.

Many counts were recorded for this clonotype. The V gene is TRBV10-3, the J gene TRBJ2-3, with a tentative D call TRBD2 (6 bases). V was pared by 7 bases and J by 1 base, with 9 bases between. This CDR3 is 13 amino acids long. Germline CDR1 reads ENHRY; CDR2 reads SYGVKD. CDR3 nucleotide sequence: TGTGCCATCAAAGCTAGCGGCACAGATACGCAGTATTTT. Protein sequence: CAIKASGTDTQYF.

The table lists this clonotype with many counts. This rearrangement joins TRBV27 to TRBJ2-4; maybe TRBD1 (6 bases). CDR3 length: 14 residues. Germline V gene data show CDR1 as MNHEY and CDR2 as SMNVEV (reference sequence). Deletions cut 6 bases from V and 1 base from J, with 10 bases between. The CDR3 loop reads CASSTGFAKNIQYF. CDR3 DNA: TGTGCCAGCAGCACAGGGTTTGCCAAAAACATTCAGTACTTC.

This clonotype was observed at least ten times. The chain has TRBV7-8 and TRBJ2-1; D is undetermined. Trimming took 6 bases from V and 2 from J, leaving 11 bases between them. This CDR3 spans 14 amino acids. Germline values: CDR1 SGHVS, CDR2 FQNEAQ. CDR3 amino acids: CASRANGPYNEQFF. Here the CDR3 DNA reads TGTGCCAGCAGGGCCAACGGGCCCTACAATGAGCAGTTCTTC.

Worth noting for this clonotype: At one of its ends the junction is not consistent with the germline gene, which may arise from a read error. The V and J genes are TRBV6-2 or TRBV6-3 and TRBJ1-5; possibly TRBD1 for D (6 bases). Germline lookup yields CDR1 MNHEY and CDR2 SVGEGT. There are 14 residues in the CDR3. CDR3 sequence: CTSSYGGAGQPQHF. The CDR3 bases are TGTACCAGCAGTTACGGGGGGGCCGGTCAGCCCCAGCATTTT.

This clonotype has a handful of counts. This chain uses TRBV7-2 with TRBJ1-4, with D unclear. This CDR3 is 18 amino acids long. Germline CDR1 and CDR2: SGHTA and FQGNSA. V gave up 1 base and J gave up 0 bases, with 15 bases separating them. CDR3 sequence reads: CASSLEKGGGATNEKLFF. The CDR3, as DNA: TGTGCCAGCAGCTTAGAGAAGGGCGGAGGTGCAACTAATGAAAAACTGTTTTTT.